This T cell receptor beta chain came from a study of CD8+CD57+ T cells in acquired aplastic anemia. With respect to this clonotype: As yet, its antigen is unknown.

CDR1 is MDHEN, CDR2 SYDVKM, per germline. J gave up 4 bases and V 3 bases, and 4 bases lay outside the gene matches. This CDR3 is built from 14 residues. Findings and limits, study-wide: Patients and controls shared nearly 30 CD8+ CDR3 sequences, which appeared highly expressed in patients and within their immunodominant clones.

Patients sequenced had flow cytometry evidence of CD8+CD57+ cell expansion. Among the patients, all had severe acquired aplastic anemia. Genomic DNA served as template for TCR beta VDJ and CDR3 profiling. TCRdb recomputed calls from the reads with MiXCR, one row per CDR3 protein. The sample comprises roughly 80,000 distinct CDR3 sequences, approximately 70% of which are singletons, and approximately 80% rests with the top ten. V is TRBV28 and J is TRBJ2-7; 9 bases match TRBD1. The specimen sequenced was sorted CD4+, CD8+, or CD8+CD57+ T cells (not recorded which) from PBMCs. The TCR comes from a human donor with aplastic anemia. The CDR3 loop is CASSLGGQGYEQYF. In DNA form, the CDR3 reads TGTGCCAGCAGTTTGGGGGGACAGGGATACGAGCAGTACTTC.